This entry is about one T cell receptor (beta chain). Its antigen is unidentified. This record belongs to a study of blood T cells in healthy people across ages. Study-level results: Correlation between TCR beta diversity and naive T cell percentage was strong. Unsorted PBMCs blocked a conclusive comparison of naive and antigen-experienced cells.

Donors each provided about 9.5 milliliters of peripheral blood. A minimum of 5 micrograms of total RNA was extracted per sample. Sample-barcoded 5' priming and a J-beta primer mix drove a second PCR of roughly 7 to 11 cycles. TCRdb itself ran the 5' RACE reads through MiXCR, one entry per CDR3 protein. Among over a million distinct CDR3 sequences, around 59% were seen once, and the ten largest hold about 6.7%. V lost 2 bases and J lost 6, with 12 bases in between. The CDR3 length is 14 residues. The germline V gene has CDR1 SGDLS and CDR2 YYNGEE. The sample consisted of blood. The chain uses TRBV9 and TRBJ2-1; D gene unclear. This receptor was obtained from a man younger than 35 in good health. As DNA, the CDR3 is TGTGCCAGCAGCGTTAGCCCCCCAAGCAATGAGCAGTTCTTC. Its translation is CASSVSPPSNEQFF.